The rows below give T cell receptor beta chains drawn from one sample of a study of blood T cell repertoires in COVID-19. Generated by immunoSEQ multiplex PCR, the TCRdb table keeps only in-frame clones and is missing some. This table holds 250,000 to 350,000 clones, 86% found once. Sequencing was performed on peripheral blood. These receptors all come from a woman aged 30 to 39 with active or convalescent COVID-19. Both conserved end residues are part of each CDR3. Where a row states a size, it is once, few, many or the class of an expanded clone; other rows omit it.

v_call	j_call	clone_size	cdr3_aa
TRBV7-2	TRBJ1-2	.	CASSLALTVRDGYTF
TRBV7-2	TRBJ2-7	.	CASSSRQGGIRSYEQYF
TRBV19	TRBJ2-2	.	CASSGQGGITGELFF
TRBV28	TRBJ1-6	few	CASSTRGVGNSPLHF
TRBV6-5	TRBJ2-2	.	CASSYSRNTGELFF
TRBV7-2	TRBJ1-2	once	CASSLAQAGRARTF
TRBV7-9	TRBJ1-2	.	CASSPGQGERYGYTF
TRBV7-9	TRBJ1-1	few	CASSLAGQGAGNTEAFF
TRBV6-4	TRBJ1-1	few	CASSDGGGGTEAFF
TRBV7-9	TRBJ1-1	.	CASSSNFPWGAEAFF
TRBV7-2	TRBJ2-4	.	CASSPRLAGENIQYF
TRBV6-2/TRBV6-3	TRBJ2-2	.	CASSYSGGTNTGELFF
TRBV5-1	TRBJ1-1	once	CASSLGGTIEAFF
TRBV5-1	TRBJ2-7	.	CASSLETGGGEQYF
TRBV3-1/TRBV3-2	TRBJ2-3	.	CASSRDSYTDTQYF
TRBV19	TRBJ1-1	.	CASSINRGRDTEAFF
TRBV4-3	TRBJ2-7	.	CASSQDDRAYEQYF
TRBV12-3/TRBV12-4	TRBJ1-5	.	CASTDGGGPQHF
TRBV11-2	TRBJ2-1	.	CASSLGTYNEQFF
TRBV7-6	TRBJ2-1	.	CASSLSGAAHNEQFF
TRBV4-3	TRBJ1-6	.	CASSQDVAGNSPLHF
TRBV5-6	TRBJ1-6	.	CASTNFRGFYNSPLHF
TRBV5-4	TRBJ1-3	.	CASSLGGAGSGNTIYF
TRBV27	TRBJ1-6	.	CASSTDRVGPLHF
TRBV19	TRBJ1-5	.	CASSERQGFVSNQPQHF
TRBV7-3	TRBJ2-1	.	CASSQDSYNEQFF
TRBV30	TRBJ1-3	.	CAWSVGTRGGNTIYF
TRBV24-1	TRBJ2-1	.	CATTDGRSGGYEQFF
TRBV18	TRBJ1-1	once	CASSLKATGANTEAFF
TRBV29-1	TRBJ1-2	.	CSVEQNYGYTF
TRBV9	TRBJ1-5	.	CASSPRGRGYQPQHF
TRBV9	TRBJ1-1	.	CASSPEGWNTEAFF
TRBV7-9	TRBJ2-1	.	CASNRWQDSYNEQFF
TRBV28	TRBJ1-4	.	CASTGISEKLFF
TRBV3-1/TRBV3-2	TRBJ1-3	.	CASSPQTLSGNTIYF
TRBV10-2	TRBJ1-2	.	CASSGPIIGDYGYTF
TRBV18	TRBJ1-2	.	CASSPLPPGLNYGYTF
TRBV5-1	TRBJ2-3	.	CATRSLAASTDTQYF
TRBV3-1/TRBV3-2	TRBJ1-2	few	CASSPIGQGGYGYTF
TRBV10-3	TRBJ2-1	.	CAISEGQPNEQFF
TRBV3-1/TRBV3-2	TRBJ1-5	.	CASSHGRSNQPQHF
TRBV11-3	TRBJ1-1	.	CASSPDSGAGDTEAFF
TRBV28	TRBJ1-1	.	CASSYGSRVDTEAFF
TRBV6-5	TRBJ2-7	.	CASIYGTGFFQQYF
TRBV13	TRBJ1-1	.	CASTRGVARRTEAFF
TRBV5-4	TRBJ1-6	.	CASSLDSPGQGAVPLHF
TRBV5-4	TRBJ2-3	.	CASSLRGGTTDTQYF
TRBV9	TRBJ1-2	few	CASSVAPGGDYGYTF
TRBV9	TRBJ2-1	.	CASSGRDSSNEQFF
TRBV2	TRBJ2-5	.	CASSGGGTGETQYF
TRBV6-5	TRBJ1-2	.	CASSSHGTGGAGGYTF
TRBV19	TRBJ2-7	.	CASSIRDSANEQYF
TRBV5-8	TRBJ2-5	.	CASSPIGGAGPQETQYF